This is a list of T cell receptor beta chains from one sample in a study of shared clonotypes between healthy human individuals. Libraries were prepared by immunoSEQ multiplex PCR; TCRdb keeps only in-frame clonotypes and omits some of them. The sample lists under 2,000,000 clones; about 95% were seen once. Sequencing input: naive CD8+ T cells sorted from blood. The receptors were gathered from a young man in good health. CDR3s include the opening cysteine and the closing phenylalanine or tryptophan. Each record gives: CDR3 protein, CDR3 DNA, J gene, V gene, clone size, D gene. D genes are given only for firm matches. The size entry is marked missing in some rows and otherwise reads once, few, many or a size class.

CASSENGQGYEQFF	TGTGCCAGCAGTGAAAATGGACAGGGCTATGAGCAGTTCTTC	TRBJ2-1	TRBV2	NA	TRBD1
CASSLGTGGYETQYF	TGTGCCAGCAGTCTCGGGACAGGGGGTTACGAGACCCAGTACTTC	TRBJ2-5	TRBV6-6	NA	TRBD1
CASSWGDWYTNTGELFF	TGTGCCAGCAGCTGGGGAGATTGGTACACCAACACCGGGGAGCTGTTTTTT	TRBJ2-2	TRBV7-2	NA	NA
CASSHGGGELFF	TGTGCCAGCAGCCACGGGGGCGGGGAGCTGTTTTTT	TRBJ2-2	TRBV7-3	NA	NA
CASSLGQGTPSYNEQFF	TGTGCCAGCAGCTTAGGCCAAGGGACACCTTCCTACAATGAGCAGTTCTTC	TRBJ2-1	TRBV7-2	once	NA
CASSAVDADTQYF	TGTGCCAGCAGTGCGGTGGATGCAGATACGCAGTATTTT	TRBJ2-3	TRBV6-5	NA	NA
CASSYSQGYEQYF	TGTGCCAGCAGTTATTCCCAGGGGTACGAGCAGTACTTC	TRBJ2-7	TRBV6-6	NA	NA
CATSRAASGGGEQFF	TGTGCCACCAGCAGAGCGGCTAGCGGGGGGGGTGAGCAGTTCTTC	TRBJ2-1	TRBV15	NA	TRBD2
CASTPEGVNQPQHF	TGTGCCAGCACCCCTGAAGGCGTCAATCAGCCCCAGCATTTT	TRBJ1-5	TRBV6-6	NA	NA
CATQTGAPQETQYF	TGTGCCACCCAGACTGGGGCTCCTCAAGAGACCCAGTACTTC	TRBJ2-5	TRBV6-5	NA	NA
CSGGQGGYEQYF	TGCAGCGGGGGACAGGGTGGGTACGAGCAGTACTTC	TRBJ2-7	TRBV29-1	NA	TRBD1
CASSLGSGYEQYF	TGTGCCAGCAGCTTGGGGTCTGGATACGAGCAGTACTTC	TRBJ2-7	TRBV5-6	NA	NA
CASSEKKLQGNQPQHF	TGTGCCAGCAGTGAAAAGAAATTACAGGGGAATCAGCCCCAGCATTTT	TRBJ1-5	TRBV2	once	TRBD1
CASSLVRKPETQYF	TGTGCCAGCAGCTTAGTGAGGAAGCCCGAGACCCAGTACTTC	TRBJ2-5	TRBV7-2	NA	NA
CASRGQDLANTGELFF	TGTGCCAGCAGGGGCCAGGACCTAGCGAACACCGGGGAGCTGTTTTTT	TRBJ2-2	TRBV7-9	NA	NA
CSQKRQEGPYEQYF	TGCAGCCAAAAGCGCCAAGAAGGCCCCTACGAGCAGTACTTC	TRBJ2-7	TRBV29-1	NA	NA
CASSTLWEEKLFF	TGTGCCAGCAGCACGTTATGGGAGGAAAAACTGTTTTTT	TRBJ1-4	TRBV7-2	NA	NA
CASSLSFVTEAFF	TGTGCCAGCAGTTTATCGTTCGTCACTGAAGCTTTCTTT	TRBJ1-1	TRBV27	NA	NA